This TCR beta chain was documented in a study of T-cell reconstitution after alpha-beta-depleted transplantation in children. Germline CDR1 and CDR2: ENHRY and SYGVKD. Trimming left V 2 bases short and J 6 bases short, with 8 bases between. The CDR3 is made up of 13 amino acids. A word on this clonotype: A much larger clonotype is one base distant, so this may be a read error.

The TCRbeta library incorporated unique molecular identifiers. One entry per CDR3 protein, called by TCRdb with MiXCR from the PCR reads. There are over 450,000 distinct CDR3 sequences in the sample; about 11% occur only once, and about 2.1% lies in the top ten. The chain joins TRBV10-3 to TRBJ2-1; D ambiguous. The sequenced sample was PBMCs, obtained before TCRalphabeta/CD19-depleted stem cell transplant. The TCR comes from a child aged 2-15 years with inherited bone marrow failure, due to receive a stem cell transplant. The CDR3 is CAISERRSNEQFF. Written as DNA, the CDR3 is TGTGCCATCAGTGAGCGGCGGAGCAATGAGCAGTTCTTC.